Listed here is a single T cell receptor (beta chain). The target antigen is unknown. The data belong to a study of identifying expanded T cells in peripheral blood. The repertoire was sequenced with immunoSEQ multiplex PCR; TCRdb's copy has only in-frame clones and lacks some. Of about 100,000 clones listed, approximately 86% are singletons. Trimming took off 3 bases at V and 4 bases at J, with 18 bases between the two ends. The CDR3 has 16 residues. Germline values: CDR1 LNHDA, CDR2 SQIVND (reference sequence). Study-wide results and caveats: About 1.2 clones differed between technical replicates, versus around 15 and 19 over time.

The chain employs TRBV19 and TRBJ1-2; D is unclear. The sequencing input was blood. The source of this sequence is a person aged 18 to 75 in good health. In nucleotides, the CDR3 is TGTGCCAGTAGTATGATAAAGGGTTTGCGTCTCTATGGCTACACCTTC. Its translation: CASSMIKGLRLYGYTF.